Below are 20 T cell receptor beta chains sequenced from a single sample in a study of technical replicates of blood from a few donors (dated by TCRdb to about 2017). The library was generated by the immunoSEQ multiplex PCR assay. TCRdb provides this immuneACCESS table in a form limited to in-frame rearrangements. Some clones are lacking; in checked studies, under half of them reflect an unresolved V gene, and why the rest are absent is not known. The sample table lists 70,000 to 80,000 clones, roughly 97% of them with a count of one. The leading ten clones occupy roughly 0.21% of the sample. Sequencing used T cells isolated from PBMCs. All receptors derive from a human donor in good health.

The CDR3 region has the DNA TGCGCCAGAGAAAGTCCCGGGGGGAAAGCCAAAAACATTCAGTACTTC. Protein sequence: CARESPGGKAKNIQYF. V gene TRBV10-1 combines with J gene TRBJ2-4; TRBD2 aligns across 7 bases. V lost 9 bases to trimming and J lost 0 bases; unmatched junction nucleotides: 11. Looked up from germline, CDR1 is WNHNN and CDR2 is SYGVQD (reference sequence). The CDR3 spans 16 residues.

V usage is TRBV5-6 and J usage is TRBJ2-5; TRBD2 agrees at 7 bases. There are 15 residues in the CDR3. V lost 4 bases and J lost 4; bases outside the gene matches: 10. The germline V gene has CDR1 SGHDT and CDR2 YYEEEE. CDR3 nucleotides: TGTGCCAGCAGCCCCGGAGGACTAGACCCAGAGACCCAGTACTTC. Translated, it gives CASSPGGLDPETQYF.

The chain joins TRBV6-5 to TRBJ1-4; a possible D gene is TRBD1 (6 bases). This CDR3 comprises 15 residues. Germline values: CDR1 MNHEY, CDR2 SVGAGI. V was clipped by 4 bases and J by 5 bases, with 14 bases between them. CDR3: CASSSTGSFNEKLFF. The CDR3 nucleotides are TGTGCCAGCAGTTCAACAGGGAGCTTCAATGAAAAACTGTTTTTT.

The rearrangement links TRBV5-6 to TRBJ1-1; tentatively, D is TRBD1 (6 bases). The CDR3 sequence is 15 residues long. Germline CDR1 reads SGHDT; CDR2 reads YYEEEE. Trimming stripped 0 bases from V and 1 base from J, with 10 bases between. CDR3 loop: CASSLVKGGNTEAFF. In DNA form, the CDR3 reads TGTGCCAGCAGCTTGGTAAAAGGGGGGAACACTGAAGCTTTCTTT.

The chain combines TRBV27 with TRBJ2-7, with 8 bases lining up with TRBD2. CDR1 and CDR2 (germline): MNHEY, SMNVEV (reference sequence). V shed 8 bases and J 6 bases; nucleotides not matched to a gene: 12. The length of the CDR3 is 14 residues. The CDR3 here is CASPPGRVSGEQYF. CDR3 sequence (DNA): TGTGCCAGCCCACCCGGGAGGGTGAGTGGCGAGCAGTACTTC.

The chain recombines TRBV14 with TRBJ2-3, with D perhaps TRBD2 (6 bases). V shed 8 bases and J shed 0 bases, with 15 bases lying between them. The CDR3 sequence is 15 residues long. Germline loops: CDR1 SGHDN, CDR2 FVKESK. Written as DNA, the CDR3 is TGTGCCAGCTCCCGGGGCGGGACGAGCACAGATACGCAGTATTTT. This translates into CASSRGGTSTDTQYF.

The rearrangement joins TRBV11-2 to TRBJ1-1; D gene uncertain. Germline CDR1 is SGHAT and CDR2 is FQNNGV. CDR3 length: 14 amino acids. Trimming shortened V by 6 bases and J by 9 bases, and 20 bases separated the two germline ends. The CDR3 DNA reads TGTGCCAGCAGGGAGAAACAATCGGGAGGCCAAGCTTTCTTT. It specifies CASREKQSGGQAFF.

The gene calls are TRBV6-1 and TRBJ2-7; D unresolved. The CDR3 extends over 14 amino acids. Germline CDR1 MNHNS, CDR2 SASEGT. V lost 8 bases and J 5 bases, leaving 19 bases between the germline ends. CDR3 loop: CASDPSAYRDEQYF. The CDR3 DNA is TGTGCCAGCGACCCAAGTGCATACCGGGACGAGCAGTACTTC.

This rearrangement joins TRBV6-5 to TRBJ2-1; 7 bases line up with TRBD2. The germline CDR1 and CDR2 sequences are MNHEY and SVGAGI. J was trimmed by 5 bases and V by 8 bases; bases with no gene match: 9. The CDR3 loop spans 14 amino acids. CDR3 DNA sequence: TGTGCCAGCGGGTGGCTAGCGGAAGACAATGAGCAGTTCTTC. This translates into CASGWLAEDNEQFF.

The chain has TRBV5-4 and TRBJ2-7, with TRBD2 matching over 10 bases. The junction had 3 bases not matched to a gene; V was cut back by 0 bases and J by 3 bases. The CDR3 length is 15 residues. Germline V CDR1 and CDR2: SGHNT, YYREEE (reference sequence). The CDR3 bases are TGTGCCAGCAGCTTGGAGGCTAGCGGGAGCTACGAGCAGTACTTC. This gives the protein CASSLEASGSYEQYF.

The CDR3 nucleotides read TGTGCCAGCAGTTCTCCGGGACTACTATACGAGCAGTACTTC. This translates into CASSSPGLLYEQYF. The chain recombines TRBV27 with TRBJ2-7; TRBD2 agrees at 7 bases. Germline V lookup: CDR1 MNHEY, CDR2 SMNVEV (reference sequence). The CDR3 has 14 amino acids. V dropped 4 bases and J dropped 4; count of bases not matched to a gene: 7.

The gene calls are TRBV2 and TRBJ1-1; TRBD1 agrees at 7 bases. J was trimmed by 1 base and V by 6 bases; bases with no gene match: 2. Germline V gene sequence: CDR1 SNHLY, CDR2 FYNNEI. This CDR3 region has 13 residues. CDR3 in amino acids: CASRTGRNTEAFF. The CDR3 region has the DNA TGTGCCAGCAGGACAGGGCGGAACACTGAAGCTTTCTTT.

This chain joins TRBV9 and TRBJ2-2, with D tentatively TRBD1 (5 bases). The germline CDR1 and CDR2 sequences are SGDLS and YYNGEE. The V end was cut by 0 bases, the J end by 1 base, with 13 bases between. CDR3 length: 17 residues. The CDR3: CASSVGGARLNTGELFF. The CDR3 DNA is TGTGCCAGCAGCGTAGGTGGGGCCCGTTTGAACACCGGGGAGCTGTTTTTT.

This clone was counted a few times. V gene TRBV7-9 combines with J gene TRBJ2-5; 8 bases agree with TRBD1. V was clipped by 5 bases and J by 5 bases; unmatched bases: 7. Per germline, CDR1 SEHNR and CDR2 FQNEAQ (reference sequence). The CDR3 extends over 14 amino acids. The CDR3 region is CASSQGTGGETQYF. The CDR3, as DNA: TGTGCCAGCAGCCAGGGGACAGGCGGGGAGACCCAGTACTTC.

The gene calls are TRBV15 and TRBJ2-1, with 8 bases matching TRBD2. This CDR3 has 14 residues. The trim removed 8 bases at V and 5 bases at J, leaving 8 bases unmatched. In germline, CDR1 is LNHNV, CDR2 YYDKDF (reference sequence). The CDR3 sequence is CATAGGALNNEQFF. Here the CDR3 DNA reads TGTGCCACCGCCGGGGGGGCGCTTAACAATGAGCAGTTCTTC.

The gene calls are TRBV2 and TRBJ2-7; D is perhaps TRBD2 (6 bases). This CDR3 has 15 amino acids. V was shortened by 1 base and J by 1 base, with 11 bases between the two germline ends. The germline gives CDR1 SNHLY, CDR2 FYNNEI. The chain's CDR3 is CASSEGGGSSYEQYF. CDR3 DNA: TGTGCCAGCAGTGAAGGGGGAGGATCGTCCTACGAGCAGTACTTC.

The chain has TRBV18 and TRBJ1-2; D is undetermined. CDR3 length: 17 amino acids. The ends were cut back, 3 bases at V and 3 bases at J, with 20 bases in the middle. From germline, CDR1 is KGHSH and CDR2 LQKENI. The CDR3 region has the DNA TGTGCCAGCTCACCGATTCGTCTAAAACGGGGAGACTATGGCTACACCTTC. Encoded protein: CASSPIRLKRGDYGYTF. Filled out from reference TRBV18 and TRBJ1-2, the complete variable domain reads NAGVMQNPRHLVRRRGQEARLRCSPMKGHSHVYWYRQLPEEGLKFMVYLQKENIIDESGMPKERFSAEFPKEGPSILRIQQVVRGDSAAYFCASSPIRLKRGDYGYTFGSGTRLTVV.

CDR3 residues: CASSLEGSGDTHYEQYF. As DNA, the CDR3 is TGTGCCAGCAGCCTAGAGGGAAGCGGGGACACCCACTACGAGCAGTACTTC. The chain is built from TRBV7-8 and TRBJ2-7; TRBD2 might be the D (7 bases). The V gene lost 5 bases and the J gene lost 3 bases, with 23 bases spanning the gap. In germline, CDR1 is SGHVS, CDR2 FQNEAQ. The CDR3 sequence is 17 residues long. The full variable domain, completed using reference TRBV7-8 and TRBJ2-7, is GAGVSQSPRYKVAKRGQDVALRCDPISGHVSLFWYQQALGQGPEFLTYFQNEAQLDKSGLPSDRFFAERPEGSVSTLKIQRTQQEDSAVYLCASSLEGSGDTHYEQYFGPGTRLTVT.

This clone was found once. The genes are TRBV7-9 and TRBJ2-1; TRBD2 is a possible D gene (7 bases). CDR3 length: 14 amino acids. The V and J ends lost 7 bases and 2 bases respectively, with 12 bases between them. CDR1 is SEHNR and CDR2 is FQNEAQ in the germline V gene (reference sequence). The CDR3 sequence is CASIGGGTYNEQFF. CDR3 nucleotide sequence: TGTGCCAGCATAGGCGGGGGCACCTACAATGAGCAGTTCTTC.

This chain's CDR3 is CASSNRDKAYNEQFF. CDR3 DNA: TGTGCCAGCAGTAACCGGGACAAGGCCTACAATGAGCAGTTCTTC. The chain has TRBV6-6 and TRBJ2-1; D may be TRBD1 (6 bases). V was trimmed by 5 bases and J by 2 bases, leaving 13 bases between them. CDR1 MNHNY and CDR2 SVGAGI come from the germline V gene (reference sequence). The CDR3 is 15 amino acids.